Detailed here is one T cell receptor beta chain. No antigen is known for it. The data were produced by immunoSEQ multiplex PCR, yet TCRdb's version contains in-frame clones alone and is incomplete. The profile shows some 130,000 clones, about 89% of them singletons. This entry is derived from a study of T cell responses to AZD1222 COVID-19 vaccine. Whole-study results and caveats: Among the donors, most were white British and more were female, and clonal diversity was possibly underestimated. Sampled repertoires all dated from after the peak T cell response.

Trimming took off 6 bases at V and 0 bases at J, with 8 bases between the two ends. The germline CDR1 and CDR2 sequences are MNHEY and SVGAGI. The CDR3 runs 13 residues. The chain has TRBV6-5 and TRBJ1-2, with D possibly TRBD1 on 5 matching bases. This specimen consisted of peripheral blood, obtained on day 0 of AZD1222 vaccination. This clonotype was sampled from an adult in good health. The CDR3 reads CASRVTANYGYTF. The CDR3 bases are TGTGCCAGCAGAGTGACAGCTAACTATGGCTACACCTTC.